A selection of T cell receptor beta chains follows, all from one sample in a study of neoadjuvant nivolumab and ipilimumab in lung cancer. Assay: immunoSEQ multiplex PCR; the TCRdb copy retains only in-frame clones and omits some. The data hold approximately 29,000 clones, with nearly 85% observed a single time. The specimen comprised tumor tissue, sampled after neoadjuvant nivolumab, alone or with ipilimumab, at or shortly before surgery. These receptors were collected from an adult with non-small cell lung cancer. Both conserved end residues are trimmed from each CDR3. The size of a clone is reported for some rows only, either as once, few or many, or as a class for expanded clones.

clone size: -
J gene: TRBJ2-7
CDR3 length: 13
V gene: TRBV11-2
CDR3 protein: ASSLIAGNSYEQY

clone size: -
J gene: TRBJ2-2
CDR3 length: 13
V gene: TRBV5-5
CDR3 protein: ASSLGSSNTGELF

clone size: -
J gene: TRBJ2-7
CDR3 length: 13
V gene: TRBV6-1
CDR3 protein: ASRPSGTGSYEQY

clone size: -
J gene: TRBJ1-1
CDR3 length: 11
V gene: TRBV28
CDR3 protein: ASSFTRETEAF

clone size: -
J gene: TRBJ2-6
CDR3 length: 16
V gene: TRBV5-6
CDR3 protein: ASSLEWDTSSGANVLT

clone size: -
J gene: TRBJ1-2
CDR3 length: 14
V gene: TRBV7-9
CDR3 protein: ASSKIGTAVIYGYT

clone size: -
J gene: TRBJ1-1
CDR3 length: 11
V gene: TRBV7-7
CDR3 protein: ASSLQTNTEAF

clone size: -
J gene: TRBJ2-2
CDR3 length: 16
V gene: TRBV5-1
CDR3 protein: ASSHGVLPTKNTGELF

clone size: -
J gene: TRBJ1-5
CDR3 length: 10
V gene: TRBV15
CDR3 protein: ATSGVNQPQH

clone size: -
J gene: TRBJ2-1
CDR3 length: 9
V gene: TRBV20-1
CDR3 protein: SVPYYNEQF

clone size: -
J gene: TRBJ2-2
CDR3 length: 12
V gene: TRBV30
CDR3 protein: AWTRQIVTGELF

clone size: -
J gene: TRBJ2-7
CDR3 length: 12
V gene: TRBV19
CDR3 protein: ASSVPGVSYEQY

clone size: -
J gene: TRBJ1-1
CDR3 length: 13
V gene: TRBV30
CDR3 protein: AWGRTALMNTEAF

clone size: once
J gene: TRBJ2-1
CDR3 length: 11
V gene: TRBV6-4
CDR3 protein: ASSEGQANEQF

clone size: few
J gene: TRBJ1-2
CDR3 length: 12
V gene: TRBV7-9
CDR3 protein: ASSLREQGVGYT

clone size: -
J gene: TRBJ2-3
CDR3 length: 13
V gene: TRBV7-9
CDR3 protein: ASNRREEATDTQY

clone size: -
J gene: TRBJ2-1
CDR3 length: 16
V gene: TRBV2
CDR3 protein: ASSEARITSGSYNEQF

clone size: medium-sized
J gene: TRBJ1-2
CDR3 length: 11
V gene: TRBV7-8
CDR3 protein: ASSLYTNYGYT

clone size: -
J gene: TRBJ2-7
CDR3 length: 14
V gene: TRBV6-1
CDR3 protein: ASSGRLVRTSYEQY

clone size: -
J gene: TRBJ1-1
CDR3 length: 14
V gene: TRBV6-1
CDR3 protein: ASSEALLRANTEAF

clone size: few
J gene: TRBJ1-3
CDR3 length: 13
V gene: TRBV14
CDR3 protein: ASRPLGSSGNTIY

clone size: -
J gene: TRBJ2-5
CDR3 length: 12
V gene: TRBV6-1
CDR3 protein: ASSPGTGKETQY

clone size: -
J gene: TRBJ2-7
CDR3 length: 12
V gene: TRBV7-2
CDR3 protein: ASSLDRGSYEQY

clone size: -
J gene: TRBJ1-6
CDR3 length: 15
V gene: TRBV30
CDR3 protein: AWKDSQPGLYNSPLH

clone size: -
J gene: TRBJ2-7
CDR3 length: 11
V gene: TRBV7-2
CDR3 protein: ASSLAGGYEQY

clone size: -
J gene: TRBJ1-1
CDR3 length: 16
V gene: TRBV7-2
CDR3 protein: ASSLDPQGRELDTEAF

clone size: few
J gene: TRBJ2-5
CDR3 length: 12
V gene: TRBV5-6
CDR3 protein: ASSLDSGRETQY

clone size: -
J gene: TRBJ1-5
CDR3 length: 13
V gene: TRBV28
CDR3 protein: ASSFTGFSNQPQH

clone size: -
J gene: TRBJ1-4
CDR3 length: 12
V gene: TRBV19
CDR3 protein: ASNLGTTNEKLF

clone size: -
J gene: TRBJ1-1
CDR3 length: 11
V gene: TRBV25-1
CDR3 protein: ASRITENTEAF

clone size: -
J gene: TRBJ1-5
CDR3 length: 10
V gene: TRBV7-9
CDR3 protein: ASSGLEEPQH

clone size: -
J gene: TRBJ1-5
CDR3 length: 15
V gene: TRBV15
CDR3 protein: ATSRVYGGNSNQPQH

clone size: -
J gene: TRBJ2-7
CDR3 length: 11
V gene: TRBV7-2
CDR3 protein: ASSVLGTYEQY

clone size: -
J gene: TRBJ1-2
CDR3 length: 12
V gene: TRBV2
CDR3 protein: ASSPNSQEYGYT

clone size: -
J gene: TRBJ1-2
CDR3 length: 11
V gene: TRBV7-9
CDR3 protein: ASSFGANYGYT

clone size: once
J gene: TRBJ2-7
CDR3 length: 11
V gene: TRBV5-4
CDR3 protein: ASSLTSGHEQY